What follows are 20 T cell receptor beta chains derived from one specimen sequenced in a study of T-cell reconstitution after alpha-beta-depleted transplantation in children. Preparing the TCRbeta library involved the use of unique molecular identifiers. TCRdb reanalysed the PCR reads using MiXCR and keeps one entry per CDR3 protein. This sample has about 200,000 distinct CDR3 sequences; roughly 7.1% occur once, and the top ten carry less than 7%. The sample consisted of PBMCs, taken before TCRalphabeta/CD19-depleted stem cell transplant. These receptors were collected from a boy younger than 10 with acute lymphoblastic leukemia, due to receive a stem cell transplant.

In its sample, this clonotype was seen many times. The chain has TRBV7-9 and TRBJ1-1; perhaps TRBD1 as D (6 bases). This CDR3 region has 15 residues. CDR1 and CDR2 from the germline V gene are SEHNR and FQNEAQ (reference sequence). Trimming left V 6 bases short and J 8 bases short, with 22 bases between. The CDR3 DNA reads as TGTGCCAGCAGGCCGAAACAGGGTAGGGTGCCCGAAGCTTTCTTT. This sequence encodes CASRPKQGRVPEAFF.

This clonotype was observed many times. CDR3 bases: TGTGCCAGCAGCCAATCGGTGGGGAAAGACACTGAAGCTTTCTTT. This translates into CASSQSVGKDTEAFF. This sequence joins TRBV16 and TRBJ1-1; D unclear. The CDR3 length is 15 residues. From germline, CDR1 is KGHSY and CDR2 FQNENV. Between the trimmed V and J ends, which lost 0 bases and 3 bases, there was a span of 11 bases.

This clonotype came up many times. The rearrangement joins TRBV11-2 to TRBJ2-3; D may correspond to TRBD1 or TRBD2 (5 bases each). CDR1 is SGHAT, CDR2 FQNNGV, per germline. The V end was cut by 5 bases, the J end by 0 bases, with 12 bases between. The CDR3 runs to 15 residues. DNA of the CDR3: TGTGCCAGCAGCCTCCGAGGGGCTAGCACAGATACGCAGTATTTT. Its translation is CASSLRGASTDTQYF.

This clonotype was counted at least ten times. The chain couples TRBV28 to TRBJ2-7; no clear D gene. The CDR3 consists of 11 residues. V was pared by 7 bases and J by 3 bases, with 7 bases between. Germline lookup yields CDR1 MDHEN and CDR2 SYDVKM. As DNA, the CDR3 is TGTGCCAGCAATGGGAACTACGAGCAGTACTTC. This sequence encodes CASNGNYEQYF.

The table lists this clonotype with many counts. In DNA form, the CDR3 reads TGTGCCAGCGCTGGAGACAGTACCTACAATGAGCAGTTCTTC. This codes for CASAGDSTYNEQFF. The chain is built from TRBV12-3 or TRBV12-4 and TRBJ2-1; tentative D call: TRBD1 (5 bases). The CDR3 runs to 14 residues. Between the trimmed V and J ends, which lost 8 bases and 2 bases, there was a span of 13 bases.

This clonotype has at least ten counts. V and J are TRBV4-2 and TRBJ2-7; maybe TRBD2 (7 bases). This CDR3 has 14 amino acids. Germline V gene data show CDR1 as LGHNA and CDR2 as YNFKEQ. V lost 0 bases and J lost 3, with 9 bases in between. The CDR3 loop is CASSQERGGYEQYF. Here the CDR3 DNA reads TGTGCCAGCAGCCAAGAAAGGGGGGGCTACGAGCAGTACTTC.

This clonotype was observed at least ten times. The chain recombines TRBV21-1 with TRBJ2-5; TRBD2, the D gene given by the table, was not confirmed from the DNA. TRBV21-1 is a listed pseudogene. This CDR3 region has 13 residues. CDR3 amino acids: CASSNRLEGTQYF. As DNA, the CDR3 is TGTGCCAGCAGCAACCGACTAGAAGGGACCCAGTACTTC.

This clonotype was found many times. V and J are TRBV28 and TRBJ2-7; 8 positions match TRBD1. Germline loops: CDR1 MDHEN, CDR2 SYDVKM. V lost 7 bases, J lost 7 bases, and 9 bases stayed unmatched. This CDR3 is built from 13 residues. This CDR3 reads CASIGQGREEQYF. The DNA of the CDR3 is TGTGCCAGCATCGGACAGGGTAGGGAAGAGCAGTACTTC.

This clonotype was observed at least ten times. The J gene is TRBJ2-7, the V gene TRBV11-3; TRBD2 matches at 12 bases. Germline CDR1 reads SGHNT; CDR2 reads YENEEA. CDR3 length equals 17 residues. V gave up 5 bases and J gave up 5 bases; unmatched junction bases: 13. The CDR3: CASSPPSTSGRVNEQYF. The CDR3 DNA reads TGTGCCAGCAGCCCTCCATCGACTAGCGGGAGAGTAAACGAGCAGTACTTC.

The DNA for the CDR3 is TGTGCCAGCAGCCAAACCGTAGCGGGGAAAGATGGCTACACCTTC. Its translation is CASSQTVAGKDGYTF. The V call is TRBV3-1, the J call TRBJ1-2; D is uncertain. In germline, CDR1 is LGHDT, CDR2 YNNKEL (reference sequence). The ends were cut back, 2 bases at V and 6 bases at J, with 16 bases in the middle. The CDR3 spans 15 residues. The variable domain in full, with the rest retrieved from reference TRBV3-1 and TRBJ1-2, is DTAVSQTPKYLVTQMGNDKSIKCEQNLGHDTMYWYKQDSKKFLKIMFSYNNKELIINETVPNRFSPKSPDKAHLNLHINSLELGDSAVYFCASSQTVAGKDGYTFGSGTRLTVV.

The chain combines TRBV6-5 with TRBJ1-3, with unresolved D. The CDR3 runs 16 residues. Trimming removed 2 bases from V and 4 bases from J, with 15 bases in between. Per germline, CDR1 MNHEY and CDR2 SVGAGI. The CDR3 protein is CASSYDMRARGNTIYF. DNA of the CDR3: TGTGCCAGCAGTTACGATATGCGGGCGCGCGGAAACACCATATATTTT.

This clonotype has only a few counts. The chain links TRBV5-1 to TRBJ2-5; tentatively, D is TRBD1 or TRBD2 (5 bases each). Germline V gene lookup returns CDR1 SGHRS and CDR2 YFSETQ. CDR3 length equals 15 residues. Deletions cut 4 bases from V and 4 bases from J, with 17 bases between. The CDR3 nucleotides read TGCGCCAGCAGCCTTCGAGGGGCGAGTTTAGAGACCCAGTACTTC. Its translation is CASSLRGASLETQYF.

This clonotype was seen many times. The CDR3: CSASRRSGANVLTF. DNA of the CDR3: TGCAGTGCCTCCCGTCGGTCTGGGGCCAACGTCCTGACTTTC. The chain employs TRBV20-1 and TRBJ2-6; no definite D call. Germline V CDR1 and CDR2: DFQATT, SNEGSKA (reference sequence). This CDR3 contains 14 residues. V was pared by 6 bases and J by 1 base, with 10 bases between.

This clonotype occurred many times. The chain recombines TRBV21-1 with TRBJ1-1. TRBV21-1 is noted as a pseudogene. The CDR3 totals 9 residues. Here the CDR3 reads CVKRDEAFF. The CDR3 DNA reads as TGTGTCAAGAGGGATGAAGCTTTCTTT.

This clonotype has only one observation. In DNA form, the CDR3 reads TGTGCCAGCTCATTGAAAGATACGCAGTATTTT. Its translation is CASSLKDTQYF. The genes are TRBV18 and TRBJ2-3; unclear D gene. CDR1 KGHSH and CDR2 LQKENI come from the germline V gene. The CDR3 runs 11 residues. Deletions cut 5 bases from V and 5 bases from J, with 5 bases between.

The chain recombines TRBV2 with TRBJ2-1, with 8 bases identical to TRBD1. Germline lookup yields CDR1 SNHLY and CDR2 FYNNEI. Trimming cost V 5 bases and J 8 bases; bases outside gene matches: 11. This CDR3 region has 15 residues. Here the CDR3 reads CASSPTGGWVHEQFF. As DNA, the CDR3 is TGTGCCAGCAGTCCAACAGGGGGGTGGGTCCATGAGCAGTTCTTC. Combining the CDR3 with reference TRBV2 and TRBJ2-1 gives the whole variable domain EPEVTQTPSHQVTQMGQEVILRCVPISNHLYFYWYRQILGQKVEFLVSFYNNEISEKSEIFDDQFSVERPDGSNFTLKIRSTKLEDSAMYFCASSPTGGWVHEQFFGPGTRLTVL.

This clonotype was recorded a few times. V gene TRBV7-2 combines with J gene TRBJ2-1; TRBD2 is a possible D gene (5 bases). This CDR3 is built from 14 residues. The germline CDR1 and CDR2 sequences are SGHTA and FQGNSA. The ends were cut back, 1 base at V and 6 bases at J, with 10 bases in the middle. This chain's CDR3 is CASSLERAGNEQFF. CDR3 DNA: TGTGCCAGCAGCTTAGAGAGGGCGGGCAATGAGCAGTTCTTC.

This clonotype came up a few times. V gene TRBV20-1 combines with J gene TRBJ2-7, with D possibly called TRBD1 or TRBD2 (5 bases each). The CDR3 loop spans 12 amino acids. The germline V gene encodes CDR1 DFQATT and CDR2 SNEGSKA (reference sequence). CDR3 amino acids: CRGVGISYEQYF. The CDR3 region has the DNA TGCAGGGGGGTGGGGATCTCCTACGAGCAGTACTTC.

The chain employs TRBV5-1 and TRBJ2-7; TRBD1 might be the D (6 bases). Trimming removed 0 bases from V and 2 bases from J, with 9 bases in between. CDR3 length: 14 amino acids. Germline V gene sequence: CDR1 SGHRS, CDR2 YFSETQ. CDR3 amino acids: CASSLVQGTYEQYF. The CDR3 coding sequence is TGCGCCAGCAGCTTGGTTCAGGGGACCTACGAGCAGTACTTC.

This clonotype occurred many times. The rearrangement links TRBV15 to TRBJ2-3; 8 bases map to TRBD1. Germline assignment: CDR1 LNHNV and CDR2 YYDKDF (reference sequence). V shed 3 bases, J shed 3 bases, and the junction held 8 bases outside the gene matches. The CDR3 consists of 16 residues. CDR3 residues: CATSSNTGGRTDTQYF. CDR3 sequence (DNA): TGTGCCACCAGCAGCAATACAGGGGGACGAACAGATACGCAGTATTTT.